This TCR beta chain is from a study of Graves' ophthalmopathy and Graves' hyperthyroidism. Researchers took RNA transcripts and amplified TCR beta CDR3 regions from them. RT-PCR with HTBI primers came first, then second-round multiplex PCR. TCRdb re-derived calls from the multiplex PCR reads in MiXCR, one entry per CDR3 protein. The sample lists 200,000 to 250,000 distinct CDR3 sequences; approximately 21% were seen once. This clonotype has ten or more counts. Its specificity is not known. Study conclusions and caveats: Blood samples also showed most expanded thyroid clonotypes exceeding 0.001 frequency.

PBMCs originated in about 10 ml of fresh peripheral blood. The sequenced sample consisted of peripheral blood. The receptor's source is a woman aged 50 to 60 with Graves' ophthalmopathy.

In DNA, the CDR3 is TGTGCCAGCAGCCCCCATGCTGGCGGGAGGTTCGGAGAGACCCAGTACTTC. This translates into CASSPHAGGRFGETQYF. This chain links TRBV14 with TRBJ2-5; 8 bases are shared with TRBD2. The V and J ends lost 4 bases and 4 bases, in that order; junction bases with no gene match: 14. CDR1 and CDR2 (germline): SGHDN, FVKESK. The CDR3 covers 17 residues.